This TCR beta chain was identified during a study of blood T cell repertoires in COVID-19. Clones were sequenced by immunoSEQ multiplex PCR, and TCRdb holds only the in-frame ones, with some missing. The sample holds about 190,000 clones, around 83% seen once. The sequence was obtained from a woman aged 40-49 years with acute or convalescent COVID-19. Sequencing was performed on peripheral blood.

In nucleotides, the CDR3 is TGTGCCAGCAGCCTTTTTACAGTGGAAGCTTTCTTT. Translated: CASSLFTVEAFF. The V call is TRBV6-5, the J call TRBJ1-1; D gene unclear. Trimming pared 6 bases from V and 8 bases from J, leaving 13 bases between. CDR3 length: 12 amino acids. Germline V lookup: CDR1 MNHEY, CDR2 SVGAGI.